The TCR beta chain described here comes from a study of CD8 T cells in Susac syndrome. In the study overall: The Susac syndrome patients were therapy-naive, on corticosteroids, or on intravenous immunoglobulin alone at blood draw.

The CDR3 is made up of 15 amino acids. Germline V gene data show CDR1 as MNHNY and CDR2 as SVGAGI (reference sequence). Trimming left V 5 bases short and J 0 bases short, with 8 bases between. When the RNA was reverse transcribed, random hexamers were used with an input of roughly 0.45 to 1 ug. Amplification of TCR beta CDR3 spanned 54 Vbeta and 13 Jbeta via immunoSEQ multiplex PCR. One entry per CDR3 protein, called by TCRdb with MiXCR from the immunoSEQ multiplex PCR reads. The sample contains roughly 160,000 distinct CDR3 sequences, approximately 95% of which appear only once. V gene TRBV6-6 combines with J gene TRBJ2-6; D is unclear. Input material: CD4+ T cells from PBMCs. This clonotype was sampled from a human donor with Susac syndrome. The CDR3 DNA reads as TGTGCCAGCAGTCCGAACAGCTCTGGGGCCAACGTCCTGACTTTC. Residues: CASSPNSSGANVLTF.